The subject of this entry is one TCR beta chain. Its antigen is not identified. The record originates from a study of shared clonotypes between healthy human individuals. Caucasian adults living in Nashville, Tennessee, provided all samples. Every immunoSEQ plate was one replicate of a subset's evenly spread DNA. TCRdb keeps only in-frame clones here, not all; method: immunoSEQ multiplex PCR. In the table there are more than 2 million clones, approximately 96% of which are singletons. The CDR3 covers 17 residues. Germline trimming cut 0 bases from V and 6 bases from J; bases unmatched to any gene: 7. Germline V gene lookup returns CDR1 MGHRA and CDR2 YSYEKL. Overall study results and limits: The authors sampled blood alone, and tissue repertoires likely differ. The generation probabilities recorded for non-shared clonotypes fell below those of clonotypes shared by all four donors.

Input material: naive CD4+ T cells sorted from blood. Subset noted: CD45RA+ positively selected. This clonotype originated in a man between 18 and 35 years old in good health. The chain links TRBV4-1 to TRBJ1-4, with TRBD1 matching 10 bases. CDR3 residues: CASSQDSPGQGYEKLFF. The CDR3 DNA reads as TGCGCCAGCAGCCAAGACTCCCCGGGACAGGGGTATGAAAAACTGTTTTTT.